The next 4 T cell receptor beta chains were all read from a single sample in a study of tumor-infiltrating lymphocytes in localized non-small cell lung cancer. Only in-frame clones appear in the TCRdb table, and some are missing; sequencing was by immunoSEQ multiplex PCR. The sample lists more than 9,500 clones; about 66% were seen once. Specimen: lung tumor tissue. These receptor sequences come from a human donor with non-small cell lung cancer.

The chain uses TRBV6-4 and TRBJ2-3; 9 bases map to TRBD2. CDR1 is MRHNA and CDR2 is SNTAGT in the germline V gene. This CDR3 contains 14 residues. V shed 5 bases and J 3 bases; nucleotides not matched to a gene: 3. CDR3 nucleotide sequence: TGTGCCAGCAGTAAGGGACTAGCAACAGATACGCAGTATTTT. Residues: CASSKGLATDTQYF.

The chain employs TRBV11-2 and TRBJ1-4; TRBD1 agrees at 8 bases. The CDR3 runs 19 residues. The ends lost 0 bases at V and 5 bases at J; junction bases unmatched: 14. Germline V gene lookup returns CDR1 SGHAT and CDR2 FQNNGV. The CDR3 is CASSLDFGTGGSLNEKLFF. As DNA, the CDR3 is TGTGCCAGCAGCTTAGATTTCGGGACAGGTGGGAGCTTAAATGAAAAACTGTTTTTT.

This clone showed up just a few times. V and J are TRBV14 and TRBJ2-5; possibly TRBD2 for D (5 bases). Germline-derived CDR1 and CDR2 are SGHDN and FVKESK. The CDR3 runs 15 residues. V was clipped by 1 base and J by 0 bases, with 9 bases between them. Here the CDR3 DNA reads TGTGCCAGCAGCCAAGGACCGGGGTACCAAGAGACCCAGTACTTC. It encodes CASSQGPGYQETQYF.

This chain joins TRBV6-5 and TRBJ1-1; D is undetermined. The CDR3 extends over 13 amino acids. Germline assignment: CDR1 MNHEY and CDR2 SVGAGI. V dropped 8 bases and J dropped 0 bases, with 10 bases sitting between them. The CDR3 DNA follows: TGTGCCAGCCGCCTTGTACTGAACACTGAAGCTTTCTTT. Translating it yields CASRLVLNTEAFF.